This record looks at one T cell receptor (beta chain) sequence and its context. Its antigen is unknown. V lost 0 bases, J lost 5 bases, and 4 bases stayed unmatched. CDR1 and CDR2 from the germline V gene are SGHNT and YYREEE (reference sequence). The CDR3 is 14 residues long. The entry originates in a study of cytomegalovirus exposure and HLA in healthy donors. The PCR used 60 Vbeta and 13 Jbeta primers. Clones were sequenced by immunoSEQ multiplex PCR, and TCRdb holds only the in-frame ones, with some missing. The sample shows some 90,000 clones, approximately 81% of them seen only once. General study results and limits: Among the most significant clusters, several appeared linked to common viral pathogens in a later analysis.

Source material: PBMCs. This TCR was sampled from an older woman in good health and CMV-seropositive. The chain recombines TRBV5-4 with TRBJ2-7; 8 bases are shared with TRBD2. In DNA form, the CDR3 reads TGTGCCAGCAGCTTGGGTGTTAGCGGGAACGAGCAGTACTTC. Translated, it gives CASSLGVSGNEQYF.